This passage covers 24 T cell receptor beta chains from one sample sequenced in a study of a mutant IDH1 vaccine in newly diagnosed glioma (dated by TCRdb to the early 2020s). Sample time point, as interpreted from the label and publication: week 5, during vaccination. A 20-mer mutant IDH1 peptide at 300 micrograms in Montanide made up each vaccine dose, which was injected subcutaneously together with topical imiquimod. The receptor library was made with the immunoSEQ multiplex PCR assay. Here the immuneACCESS table is served through TCRdb, limited to in-frame sequences with V and J called. Missing clones are a known gap in these copies; in checked studies unresolved V genes cover under half, and the rest lacks a known reason. Across this sample there are 30,000 to 40,000 clones, with roughly 80% seen only once. Of the sample, 24% falls within the top ten clones. For these TCRs, the target antigens are not known.

This specimen was PBMCs, taken from a glioma patient whose treatment included an IDH1 peptide vaccine. These receptors all come from a man under 40 with glioma.

J is TRBJ2-1 and V is TRBV7-9; TRBD2 agrees at 8 bases. Germline values: CDR1 SEHNR, CDR2 FQNEAQ (reference sequence). V was clipped by 4 bases and J by 4 bases; unmatched bases: 9. This CDR3 has 16 amino acids. Here the CDR3 reads CASSYQLAGLYNEQFF. CDR3 nucleotide sequence: TGTGCCAGCAGCTACCAATTAGCGGGGCTGTACAATGAGCAGTTCTTC.

The rearrangement links TRBV19 to TRBJ2-3; TRBD2 matches at 8 bases. CDR1 is LNHDA, CDR2 SQIVND, per germline (reference sequence). This CDR3 has 17 amino acids. The V and J ends lost 5 bases and 2 bases, in that order; junction bases with no gene match: 12. The CDR3 bases are TGTGCCAGTAGTCTTCGGGGTACGGGAGGGTCCACAGATACGCAGTATTTT. Translation gives CASSLRGTGGSTDTQYF.

The gene calls are TRBV19 and TRBJ2-2, with a tentative D call TRBD2 (5 bases). Germline V gene sequence: CDR1 LNHDA, CDR2 SQIVND (reference sequence). The V and J ends lost 8 bases and 0 bases respectively, with 7 bases between them. The CDR3 is 13 amino acids. The CDR3 reads CASEGPNTGELFF. CDR3 bases: TGTGCCAGTGAGGGCCCGAACACCGGGGAGCTGTTTTTT.

The sample holds one count of this clone. The chain recombines TRBV28 with TRBJ1-5; no definite D call. Germline CDR1 is MDHEN and CDR2 is SYDVKM. The CDR3 has 14 amino acids. The V end was cut by 2 bases, the J end by 6 bases, with 11 bases between. CDR3 amino acids: CASSLGGEGQPQHF. CDR3 bases: TGTGCCAGCAGTTTAGGCGGAGAGGGTCAGCCCCAGCATTTT.

This rearrangement joins TRBV7-9 to TRBJ2-2, with D perhaps matching TRBD1 or TRBD2 (6 bases each). The germline gives CDR1 SEHNR, CDR2 FQNEAQ (reference sequence). CDR3 length: 15 amino acids. V shed 0 bases and J shed 4 bases, with 9 bases lying between them. CDR3 sequence: CASSLAGGSTGELFF. The CDR3 DNA reads TGTGCCAGCAGCTTAGCGGGGGGCTCCACCGGGGAGCTGTTTTTT.

The J gene is TRBJ1-1, the V gene TRBV27; D unresolved. V was cut by 1 base and J by 1 base, with 4 bases left in between. Per the germline V gene, CDR1 is MNHEY and CDR2 is SMNVEV (reference sequence). This CDR3 region has 13 residues. The CDR3 region has the DNA TGTGCCAGCAGTTTATTGCAGAACACTGAAGCTTTCTTT. It yields the protein CASSLLQNTEAFF.

This clone was found a few times. The chain has TRBV19 and TRBJ1-5; perhaps TRBD1 as D (5 bases). The germline V and J ends were trimmed by 6 bases and 0 bases, with 12 bases remaining between them. The CDR3 length is 15 residues. Looked up from germline, CDR1 is LNHDA and CDR2 is SQIVND (reference sequence). CDR3 DNA sequence: TGTGCCAGTAGGCCACAGGCTTATAGCAATCAGCCCCAGCATTTT. Protein product: CASRPQAYSNQPQHF.

This rearrangement joins TRBV4-1 to TRBJ1-6; maybe TRBD1 (5 bases). Per germline, CDR1 MGHRA and CDR2 YSYEKL. Trimming removed 1 base at V and 8 bases at J, with 12 bases between. This CDR3 comprises 15 residues. CDR3 protein: CASSQVQGNDSPLHF. CDR3 sequence (DNA): TGCGCCAGCAGCCAAGTGCAGGGTAACGATTCACCCCTCCACTTT.

The rearrangement links TRBV19 to TRBJ1-3; D gene ambiguous. CDR3 length: 14 residues. The germline V gene has CDR1 LNHDA and CDR2 SQIVND (reference sequence). The ends were cut back, 8 bases at V and 2 bases at J, with 13 bases in the middle. CDR3 region: CASPKQGPGNTIYF. The CDR3 nucleotides read TGTGCCAGTCCCAAACAAGGGCCTGGAAACACCATATATTTT.

The CDR3 here is CASSQGQDPSYEQYF. The CDR3 DNA reads as TGCGCCAGCAGCCAAGGGCAGGATCCCTCCTACGAGCAGTACTTC. The rearrangement uses TRBV4-3 and TRBJ2-7, with D hard to call. CDR1 LGHNA and CDR2 YSLEER come from the germline V gene. Trimming cost V 1 base and J 0 bases, with 10 bases left between them. The CDR3 loop spans 15 amino acids.

CDR3 coding DNA: TGTGCCAGTAGTAGGGAGGACAGGACAACGCAGTATTTT. Its translation is CASSREDRTTQYF. The chain carries TRBV19 and TRBJ2-3, with D tentatively TRBD1 (7 bases). CDR1 and CDR2 (germline): LNHDA, SQIVND (reference sequence). The CDR3 totals 13 residues. The germline V and J ends were trimmed by 4 bases and 9 bases, with 14 bases remaining between them.

The chain carries TRBV6-5 and TRBJ1-1; D not certain. The germline V gene has CDR1 MNHEY and CDR2 SVGAGI. V was trimmed by 3 bases and J by 14 bases, leaving 13 bases between them. This CDR3 region has 11 residues. The CDR3 nucleotides read TGTGCCAGCAGTTATCCTCCGACCGCATTCTTT. This encodes CASSYPPTAFF.

This clone was counted a single time. The CDR3 nucleotides are TGTGCCAGCAGCGTACAGGATTTTAACACAGATACGCAGTATTTT. Translating gives CASSVQDFNTDTQYF. This rearrangement joins TRBV9 to TRBJ2-3; D unresolved. The V gene's germline CDR1 is SGDLS and CDR2 YYNGEE. The CDR3 has 15 amino acids. Trimming removed 1 base at V and 2 bases at J, with 11 bases between. Combining the CDR3 with reference TRBV9 and TRBJ2-3 gives the whole variable domain DSGVTQTPKHLITATGQRVTLRCSPRSGDLSVYWYQQSLDQGLQFLIQYYNGEERAKGNILERFSAQQFPDLHSELNLSSLELGDSALYFCASSVQDFNTDTQYFGPGTRLTVL.

The chain employs TRBV5-1 and TRBJ2-2, with D perhaps TRBD2 (5 bases). Per germline, CDR1 SGHRS and CDR2 YFSETQ. This CDR3 has 13 residues. Trimming pared 1 base from V and 5 bases from J, leaving 6 bases between. The CDR3 nucleotides are TGCGCCAGCAGCTTGTCGGGAACCGGGGAGCTGTTTTTT. Its protein is CASSLSGTGELFF.

The CDR3 protein is CAWSNDRGPQETQYF. The CDR3 region has the DNA TGTGCCTGGAGTAATGACCGGGGACCCCAAGAGACCCAGTACTTC. The chain is built from TRBV30 and TRBJ2-5, with D perhaps TRBD1 or TRBD2 (5 bases each). CDR3 size: 15 residues. CDR1 and CDR2 from the germline V gene are GTSNPN and SVGIG (reference sequence). V was shortened by 2 bases and J by 1 base, with 14 bases between the two germline ends. Based on the CDR3 plus reference TRBV30 and TRBJ2-5, the full variable domain is SQTIHQWPATLVQPVGSPLSLECTVEGTSNPNLYWYRQAAGRGLQLLFYSVGIGQISSEVPQNLSASRPQDRQFILSSKKLLLSDSGFYLCAWSNDRGPQETQYFGPGTRLLVL.

This clone was recorded only once. The chain couples TRBV9 to TRBJ2-3, with 8 bases matching TRBD1. Unmatched junction bases numbered 21, after V lost 4 bases and J lost 2 bases. Per germline, CDR1 SGDLS and CDR2 YYNGEE. CDR3 size: 20 residues. The CDR3 reads CASSSNTGIGTGTFTDTQYF. In nucleotides, the CDR3 is TGTGCCAGCAGCTCGAATACAGGGATAGGGACAGGTACATTCACAGATACGCAGTATTTT.

The chain has TRBV13 and TRBJ2-1, with 9 positions matching TRBD1. The germline gives CDR1 PRHDT, CDR2 FYEKMQ (reference sequence). The length of the CDR3 is 16 residues. J was trimmed by 7 bases and V by 4 bases; bases with no gene match: 11. The CDR3 DNA follows: TGTGCCAGCAGCTCGCCGGCGGGACAGGGTATTAATGAGCAGTTCTTC. It encodes CASSSPAGQGINEQFF.

The chain recombines TRBV12-5 with TRBJ2-7; D unresolved. The germline V gene encodes CDR1 LGHNT and CDR2 FRNRAP. The V end lost 5 bases, the J end lost 1 base, and 12 bases lay between the germline ends. CDR3 size: 14 residues. The DNA for the CDR3 is TGTGCTAGTGGTCTCGGGTCCGAATCCTACGAGCAGTACTTC. This gives the protein CASGLGSESYEQYF.

This chain joins TRBV2 and TRBJ2-1; 13 positions agree with TRBD2. The germline gives CDR1 SNHLY, CDR2 FYNNEI. CDR3 length equals 17 residues. Unmatched junction bases numbered 7, after V lost 5 bases and J lost 3 bases. The CDR3 here is CASSYSGLAGVYNEQFF. In DNA form, the CDR3 reads TGTGCCAGCAGTTATTCAGGACTAGCGGGGGTCTACAATGAGCAGTTCTTC.

This sequence joins TRBV7-2 and TRBJ2-7; possible D gene TRBD1, 6 bases. The CDR3 is 13 residues long. CDR1 and CDR2 from the germline V gene are SGHTA and FQGNSA. V lost 4 bases, J lost 7 bases, and 14 bases lay in between. The CDR3 region is CASSSGERGEQYF. The CDR3 DNA sequence: TGTGCCAGCAGCTCAGGGGAGAGGGGGGAGCAGTACTTC.

The chain is built from TRBV5-1 and TRBJ2-1; no firm D call. V was clipped by 0 bases and J by 10 bases, with 11 bases between them. The CDR3 is 13 amino acids. Germline V gene data show CDR1 as SGHRS and CDR2 as YFSETQ. The CDR3 here is CASSLDPDWEQFF. The CDR3 DNA reads as TGCGCCAGCAGCTTGGATCCTGATTGGGAGCAGTTCTTC.

The V gene is TRBV2, the J gene TRBJ1-1, with D possibly matching TRBD1 (5 bases). V was pared by 5 bases and J by 3 bases, with 10 bases between. CDR1 and CDR2 from the germline V gene are SNHLY and FYNNEI. CDR3 length: 13 residues. The CDR3: CASSSRAYTEAFF. As DNA, the CDR3 is TGTGCCAGCAGTAGCAGGGCCTACACTGAAGCTTTCTTT.

CDR3 residues: CASSVKQNYEQYF. CDR3 DNA: TGTGCCAGCAGTGTGAAACAGAACTACGAGCAGTACTTC. J is TRBJ2-7 and V is TRBV6-1; D gene uncertain. CDR1 is MNHNS, CDR2 SASEGT, per germline. The length of the CDR3 is 13 residues. Trimming removed 4 bases at V and 3 bases at J, with 10 bases between.

J is TRBJ2-5 and V is TRBV19; the match to TRBD1 covers 7 bases. The CDR3 has 17 residues. Germline CDR1 and CDR2: LNHDA and SQIVND (reference sequence). J lost 3 bases, V lost 5 bases, and 15 bases had no gene match. The CDR3 sequence: CASSLDSTGTDKETQYF. In nucleotides, the CDR3 is TGTGCCAGTAGTCTTGACTCCACCGGGACAGATAAAGAGACCCAGTACTTC. Complete variable domain (other parts from reference TRBV19 and TRBJ2-5): DGGITQSPKYLFRKEGQNVTLSCEQNLNHDAMYWYRQDPGQGLRLIYYSQIVNDFQKGDIAEGYSVSREKKESFPLTVTSAQKNPTAFYLCASSLDSTGTDKETQYFGPGTRLLVL.